These 10 T cell receptor beta chains came from one sample sequenced in a study of blood T cell repertoires in COVID-19. Assay: immunoSEQ multiplex PCR; the TCRdb copy retains only in-frame clones and omits some. The table has roughly 210,000 clones, around 84% seen once. The sample consisted of peripheral blood. All receptors derive from a woman older than 75 with COVID-19, enrolled during active disease.

The J gene is TRBJ2-3, the V gene TRBV3-1 (or the pseudogene TRBV3-2), with TRBD2 identical over 14 bases. This CDR3 contains 18 residues. V lost 0 bases to trimming and J lost 5 bases; unmatched junction nucleotides: 7. Germline lookup yields CDR1 LGHDT and CDR2 YNNKEL (reference sequence). CDR3 coding DNA: TGTGCCAGCAGCCAAGAGGTGACTAGCGGGGGGGCGGGAGATACGCAGTATTTT. Protein sequence: CASSQEVTSGGAGDTQYF.

This clone turned up a few times. The chain uses TRBV19 and TRBJ1-6; D perhaps matches TRBD1 (6 bases). The V end was cut by 3 bases, the J end by 0 bases, with 15 bases between. Germline V gene data show CDR1 as LNHDA and CDR2 as SQIVND (reference sequence). This CDR3 spans 18 amino acids. The CDR3 nucleotides read TGTGCCAGTAGTATCACGGGACATCCGAGCTCCTATAATTCACCCCTCCACTTT. Amino acid sequence: CASSITGHPSSYNSPLHF.

The CDR3 loop reads CASSWGGGPQHF. The DNA of the CDR3 is TGTGCCAGCAGTTGGGGGGGAGGGCCCCAGCATTTT. The chain joins TRBV28 to TRBJ1-5; possible D gene TRBD1, 5 bases. This CDR3 region has 12 residues. Trimming shortened V by 4 bases and J by 9 bases, and 10 bases separated the two germline ends. Germline V gene lookup returns CDR1 MDHEN and CDR2 SYDVKM.

This sequence joins TRBV6-5 and TRBJ1-1, with 7 bases aligning to TRBD1. V lost 0 bases, J lost 4 bases, and 2 bases stayed unmatched. Germline CDR1 and CDR2: MNHEY and SVGAGI. The CDR3 is 14 amino acids. CDR3 nucleotides: TGTGCCAGCAGTTACTCGACAGGGATCACTGAAGCTTTCTTT. Protein sequence: CASSYSTGITEAFF.

This CDR3 is CASAVQPALRGSNQPQHF. As DNA, the CDR3 is TGTGCCAGCGCAGTCCAGCCGGCCCTCCGAGGGAGCAATCAGCCCCAGCATTTT. The chain carries TRBV7-8 and TRBJ1-5; D remains unclear. The CDR3 is 18 residues long. CDR1 and CDR2 from the germline V gene are SGHVS and FQNEAQ. V gave up 8 bases and J gave up 1 base, with 24 bases separating them.

The sample holds a few counts of this clone. This chain joins TRBV5-1 and TRBJ2-7, with D possibly TRBD2 on 6 matching bases. Germline V gene sequence: CDR1 SGHRS, CDR2 YFSETQ. The CDR3 is 17 amino acids. The ends were cut back, 5 bases at V and 3 bases at J, with 24 bases in the middle. The CDR3: CASRRDSWQGKDYEQYF. CDR3 sequence (DNA): TGCGCCAGCAGACGGGACTCCTGGCAGGGAAAAGACTACGAGCAGTACTTC.

The V and J genes are TRBV7-2 and TRBJ1-4; D remains ambiguous. This CDR3 is built from 15 residues. From germline, CDR1 is SGHTA and CDR2 FQGNSA. V was pared by 1 base and J by 6 bases, with 12 bases between. The CDR3 reads CASSLVGDSYEKLFF. The CDR3 DNA reads TGTGCCAGCAGCTTAGTAGGAGATTCTTATGAAAAACTGTTTTTT.

This clone was observed at least ten times. The chain recombines TRBV7-3 with TRBJ2-5, with D tentatively TRBD2 (6 bases). From germline, CDR1 is SGHTA and CDR2 FQGTGA. CDR3 length equals 14 residues. V lost 3 bases and J lost 0, with 8 bases in between. CDR3 nucleotide sequence: TGTGCCAGCAGCTTGGCGGGGTACCAAGAGACCCAGTACTTC. It translates to CASSLAGYQETQYF. The full variable domain, rest sourced from reference TRBV7-3 and TRBJ2-5, is GAGVSQTPSNKVTEKGKYVELRCDPISGHTALYWYRQSLGQGPEFLIYFQGTGAADDSGLPNDRFFAVRPEGSVSTLKIQRTERGDSAVYLCASSLAGYQETQYFGPGTRLLVL.

The chain links TRBV29-1 to TRBJ1-2; perhaps TRBD1 as D (5 bases). CDR1 and CDR2 (germline): SQVTM, ANQGSEA. The V end lost 5 bases, the J end lost 1 base, and 8 bases lay between the germline ends. The length of the CDR3 is 12 residues. In nucleotides, the CDR3 is TGCAGCGTTCGGGGGGGTAACTATGGCTACACCTTC. Amino acid sequence: CSVRGGNYGYTF.

On this clone itself: The sample holds other DNA sequences that translate to the same CDR3. As DNA, the CDR3 is TGTGCCATCAGTGGTCAGGGGAACTATGGCTACACCTTC. Encoded protein: CAISGQGNYGYTF. The chain employs TRBV10-3 and TRBJ1-2; weak D call: TRBD1 (6 bases). Germline CDR1 reads ENHRY; CDR2 reads SYGVKD. This CDR3 region has 13 residues. The V end was cut by 4 bases, the J end by 2 bases, with 8 bases between.